These 29 T cell receptor beta chains came from one sample sequenced in a study of T cell responses to AZD1222 COVID-19 vaccine. The table came from immunoSEQ multiplex PCR; TCRdb's copy has only in-frame clones and leaves some out. The sample includes some 120,000 clones, around nine tenths seen only once; the top ten take about 1.6%. This sample comprised peripheral blood, obtained 28 days after the second AZD1222 dose. The receptors come from an adult who received the AZD1222 COVID-19 vaccine.

The chain links TRBV27 to TRBJ1-2; 7 bases agree with TRBD1. This CDR3 contains 16 residues. V trimming: 5 bases; J trimming: 1 base; junction bases outside the gene matches: 10. The germline V gene has CDR1 MNHEY and CDR2 SMNVEV (reference sequence). The CDR3 loop is CASSPPGGGFNYGYTF. The CDR3 DNA sequence: TGTGCCAGCAGTCCGCCAGGGGGGGGTTTTAACTATGGCTACACCTTC.

The chain is built from TRBV10-3 and TRBJ1-1; 10 bases line up with TRBD1. The germline V gene encodes CDR1 ENHRY and CDR2 SYGVKD. V lost 4 bases, J lost 3 bases, and 5 bases stayed unmatched. The CDR3 is 15 residues long. CDR3 sequence (DNA): TGTGCCATCAGTGGGGGACAGGGGTTCGACACTGAAGCTTTCTTT. It specifies CAISGGQGFDTEAFF.

This clone was observed once. The chain links TRBV27 to TRBJ2-1; 8 nucleotides agree with TRBD2. The CDR3 runs 14 residues. Germline CDR1 is MNHEY and CDR2 is SMNVEV (reference sequence). With 5 bases clipped from V and 8 bases from J, the junction kept 8 bases outside the gene matches. The CDR3 nucleotides are TGTGCCAGCAGTCCTGTAGCGGGATTGGATGAGCAGTTCTTC. Protein product: CASSPVAGLDEQFF.

This clone was seen a single time. The rearrangement uses TRBV28 and TRBJ2-7, with 9 bases identical to TRBD1. Trimming at V came to 7 bases and at J to 2 bases, leaving 12 bases not matched to a gene. CDR3 size: 16 residues. Germline V CDR1 and CDR2: MDHEN, SYDVKM. Here the CDR3 reads CASTPTGTGRTYEQYF. CDR3 nucleotides: TGTGCCAGCACCCCCACTGGGACAGGGAGAACCTACGAGCAGTACTTC.

The chain joins TRBV19 to TRBJ2-5; D remains ambiguous. CDR1 LNHDA and CDR2 SQIVND come from the germline V gene (reference sequence). The CDR3 extends over 14 amino acids. Trimming removed 4 bases at V and 2 bases at J, with 11 bases between. CDR3 bases: TGTGCCAGTAGTAGCAGTAACGCTCAAGAGACCCAGTACTTC. Protein product: CASSSSNAQETQYF.

V is TRBV7-2 and J is TRBJ2-7; 9 bases align to TRBD2. V dropped 4 bases and J dropped 5; count of bases not matched to a gene: 6. The germline V gene encodes CDR1 SGHTA and CDR2 FQGNSA. The CDR3 is 14 amino acids. The CDR3 region has the DNA TGTGCCAGCAGCTCAGGGACTAGCTCAAACGAGCAGTACTTC. It codes for CASSSGTSSNEQYF.

V and J are TRBV28 and TRBJ1-2; D not certain. Deletions cut 8 bases from V and 8 bases from J, with 15 bases between. CDR3 length equals 12 residues. From germline, CDR1 is MDHEN and CDR2 SYDVKM. The CDR3 sequence is CASLWEGRGYTF. The CDR3 bases are TGTGCCAGCCTTTGGGAGGGCCGAGGCTACACCTTC.

The rearrangement joins TRBV4-1 to TRBJ2-5; D gene ambiguous. With 1 base removed from V and 4 bases from J, the gap between germline ends came to 10 bases. Germline CDR1 reads MGHRA; CDR2 reads YSYEKL. The CDR3 length is 14 residues. CDR3 DNA: TGCGCCAGCAGCCAAGTATTGTCTCGAGAGACCCAGTACTTC. Translating it yields CASSQVLSRETQYF.

The table lists this clone with a few counts. V usage is TRBV5-4 and J usage is TRBJ2-7, with D perhaps TRBD2 (5 bases). The CDR3 length is 13 residues. Germline V lookup: CDR1 SGHNT, CDR2 YYREEE (reference sequence). With 0 bases removed from V and 3 bases from J, the gap between germline ends came to 7 bases. CDR3 bases: TGTGCCAGCAGCTTGGACGGGATCTACGAGCAGTACTTC. It encodes CASSLDGIYEQYF.

The chain uses TRBV7-3 and TRBJ2-1; 10 positions agree with TRBD2. Germline V gives CDR1 SGHTA, CDR2 FQGTGA. V was pared by 4 bases and J by 9 bases, with 9 bases of the junction left unmatched. This CDR3 has 15 residues. The CDR3 here is CASSSSAGGPGEQFF. CDR3 in DNA: TGTGCCAGCAGCTCCTCAGCGGGAGGGCCGGGTGAGCAGTTCTTC.

The chain links TRBV29-1 to TRBJ2-3; the match to TRBD2 covers 7 bases. V lost 7 bases to trimming and J lost 5 bases; unmatched junction nucleotides: 9. CDR1 SQVTM and CDR2 ANQGSEA come from the germline V gene. The CDR3 consists of 13 residues. The CDR3 region has the DNA TGCAGCGCTGGGGAGGGGATGGGAGATACGCAGTATTTT. The encoded protein is CSAGEGMGDTQYF.

The chain couples TRBV7-9 to TRBJ1-1, with 7 bases lining up with TRBD1. Unmatched junction bases numbered 9, after V lost 5 bases and J lost 0 bases. This CDR3 is 16 amino acids long. CDR1 is SEHNR and CDR2 is FQNEAQ in the germline V gene (reference sequence). CDR3 region: CASSIPTGTMNTEAFF. The CDR3 DNA reads TGTGCCAGCAGCATCCCGACAGGGACAATGAACACTGAAGCTTTCTTT.

The chain links TRBV18 to TRBJ1-1; D ambiguous. CDR1 and CDR2 (germline): KGHSH, LQKENI. V was pared by 6 bases and J by 1 base, with 9 bases between. CDR3 length: 13 residues. CDR3 in DNA: TGTGCCAGCTCCTCGGAACAGAACACTGAAGCTTTCTTT. This encodes CASSSEQNTEAFF.

This chain links TRBV3-1 (or the pseudogene TRBV3-2) with TRBJ1-5; no reliable D call. The germline V gene encodes CDR1 LGHDT and CDR2 YNNKEL (reference sequence). This CDR3 comprises 15 residues. Trimming stripped 1 base from V and 3 bases from J, with 10 bases between. CDR3 DNA sequence: TGTGCCAGCAGCCAAGCGGGGTTTACCAATCAGCCCCAGCATTTT. This codes for CASSQAGFTNQPQHF.

The genes are TRBV4-1 and TRBJ1-4; D not certain. V was clipped by 4 bases and J by 4 bases, with 10 bases between them. The CDR3 consists of 14 residues. Germline-derived CDR1 and CDR2 are MGHRA and YSYEKL. CDR3: CASSPQTLNEKLFF. CDR3 nucleotide sequence: TGCGCCAGCAGCCCTCAGACTCTTAATGAAAAACTGTTTTTT.

V gene TRBV28 combines with J gene TRBJ1-6; TRBD1 aligns across 7 bases. This CDR3 spans 14 amino acids. Trimming took 4 bases from V and 9 from J; bases not matched to a gene: 6. The germline CDR1 and CDR2 sequences are MDHEN and SYDVKM. The CDR3 DNA is TGTGCCAGCAGTTCGGGACAGCGGTTTTCACCCCTCCACTTT. Protein: CASSSGQRFSPLHF.

The rearrangement joins TRBV3-1 (or the pseudogene TRBV3-2) to TRBJ2-3; TRBD2 aligns across 7 bases. This CDR3 is built from 16 residues. Germline CDR1 reads LGHDT; CDR2 reads YNNKEL (reference sequence). Germline trimming cut 4 bases from V and 5 bases from J; bases unmatched to any gene: 12. The CDR3: CASSPHLGGVGDTQYF. The CDR3 DNA follows: TGTGCCAGCAGCCCACACCTGGGGGGGGTGGGAGATACGCAGTATTTT.

The chain is built from TRBV13 and TRBJ2-5, with 8 bases that match TRBD2. This CDR3 is built from 15 residues. Unmatched junction bases numbered 4, after V lost 1 base and J lost 3 bases. Germline V gene lookup returns CDR1 PRHDT and CDR2 FYEKMQ (reference sequence). CDR3: CASSLAGAGEETQYF. The DNA for the CDR3 is TGTGCCAGCAGCTTAGCCGGAGCGGGGGAAGAGACCCAGTACTTC.

The chain couples TRBV30 to TRBJ2-1; tentatively, D is TRBD1 (5 bases). Per germline, CDR1 GTSNPN and CDR2 SVGIG (reference sequence). Trimming cost V 8 bases and J 3 bases, with 8 bases left between them. The CDR3 loop spans 11 amino acids. Written as DNA, the CDR3 is TGTGCCCGGCAGGGCTACAATGAGCAGTTCTTC. Residues: CARQGYNEQFF.

This clone appeared a single time. The CDR3 loop is CASSLFSPGGGNQPQHF. The CDR3, as DNA: TGTGCCAGCAGCTTATTTTCGCCTGGGGGTGGCAATCAGCCCCAGCATTTT. The chain uses TRBV7-8 and TRBJ1-5; perhaps TRBD1 as D (5 bases). V was cut by 2 bases and J by 2 bases, with 16 bases left in between. Germline V gene lookup returns CDR1 SGHVS and CDR2 FQNEAQ. The CDR3 is 17 amino acids.

The CDR3 region has the DNA TGTGCCAGCAGTTCCGGGAGGAACTATGGCTACACCTTC. Protein product: CASSSGRNYGYTF. This chain uses TRBV28 with TRBJ1-2; D is ambiguous. The V gene's germline CDR1 is MDHEN and CDR2 SYDVKM. CDR3 size: 13 residues. V was cut by 4 bases and J by 2 bases, with 8 bases left in between.

The genes are TRBV28 and TRBJ2-7; 10 nucleotides agree with TRBD2. Germline V CDR1 and CDR2: MDHEN, SYDVKM. Germline trimming cut 7 bases from V and 4 bases from J; bases unmatched to any gene: 16. CDR3 length: 17 residues. This CDR3 reads CASTWGASGSLRYEQYF. DNA for the CDR3: TGTGCCAGCACCTGGGGGGCTAGCGGGAGTCTGAGGTACGAGCAGTACTTC.

V usage is TRBV6-1 and J usage is TRBJ1-1; D call uncertain. This CDR3 has 15 amino acids. V lost 1 base, J lost 0 bases, and 9 bases lay in between. Germline CDR1 reads MNHNS; CDR2 reads SASEGT. CDR3 bases: TGTGCCAGCAGTGAAGTTCAGGCTATGAACACTGAAGCTTTCTTT. Protein sequence: CASSEVQAMNTEAFF.

In DNA form, the CDR3 reads TGTGCCAGCAGGGTAACAGGCCCGGCACTCTACGAGCAGTACTTC. It yields the protein CASRVTGPALYEQYF. The rearrangement joins TRBV6-5 to TRBJ2-7, with a possible D match to TRBD1 (5 bases). V was shortened by 6 bases and J by 3 bases, with 18 bases between the two germline ends. CDR3 size: 15 residues. The germline V gene has CDR1 MNHEY and CDR2 SVGAGI.

The chain carries TRBV13 and TRBJ2-5; TRBD1 is a possible D gene (5 bases). Trimming stripped 4 bases from V and 1 base from J, with 10 bases between. Germline values: CDR1 PRHDT, CDR2 FYEKMQ (reference sequence). The CDR3 totals 14 residues. The CDR3 here is CASSSRQFQETQYF. The CDR3 nucleotides are TGTGCCAGCAGCTCAAGACAGTTCCAAGAGACCCAGTACTTC.

The gene calls are TRBV27 and TRBJ1-5; D remains ambiguous. Germline lookup yields CDR1 MNHEY and CDR2 SMNVEV (reference sequence). This CDR3 comprises 17 residues. With 5 bases removed from V and 5 bases from J, the gap between germline ends came to 22 bases. In DNA form, the CDR3 reads TGTGCCAGCAGTCCCCTCCCGGGAGGGCGCGGGGATCAGCCCCAGCATTTT. It yields the protein CASSPLPGGRGDQPQHF.

The chain couples TRBV6-5 to TRBJ1-2; D remains ambiguous. CDR3 length: 13 amino acids. CDR1 MNHEY and CDR2 SVGAGI come from the germline V gene. Deletions cut 0 bases from V and 4 bases from J, with 6 bases between. In DNA form, the CDR3 reads TGTGCCAGCAGTTACTCGGGCTCCTATGGCTACACCTTC. Translation: CASSYSGSYGYTF.

The gene calls are TRBV7-2 and TRBJ2-3; 13 bases fit TRBD2. CDR3 length: 16 residues. The junction had 5 bases not matched to a gene; V was cut back by 4 bases and J by 4 bases. Germline V gives CDR1 SGHTA, CDR2 FQGNSA. The DNA for the CDR3 is TGTGCCAGCAGCTCAGGACTAGCGGGAGAATCAGATACGCAGTATTTT. It codes for CASSSGLAGESDTQYF.

The V and J genes are TRBV13 and TRBJ2-5; D is uncertain. The CDR3 extends over 15 amino acids. The germline V gene has CDR1 PRHDT and CDR2 FYEKMQ (reference sequence). Between the trimmed V and J ends, which lost 4 bases and 5 bases, there was a span of 17 bases. Here the CDR3 DNA reads TGTGCCAGCAGCTCCCAGGACCCAGTCAGGGAGACCCAGTACTTC. It specifies CASSSQDPVRETQYF.